These 29 T cell receptor beta chains originate from one sample sequenced in a study of human T cells and chemical hapten exposure. It was unfractionated whole blood from which total RNA was extracted. Single cDNA molecules in the library carried unique molecular identifiers attached during preparation. MiXCR was run by TCRdb on the reads, yielding one entry per CDR3 protein. The sample has about 120,000 distinct CDR3 sequences, over 7% seen once; the top ten hold approximately 1.5%. Sequenced sample: whole blood. The receptors derive from a human donor in good health. Some clones in this sample may be carry-over from other donors' samples.

This clonotype was seen many times. This chain joins TRBV7-2 and TRBJ1-6; maybe TRBD1 (6 bases). V was trimmed by 5 bases and J by 10 bases, leaving 15 bases between them. The CDR3 totals 14 residues. Germline assignment: CDR1 SGHTA and CDR2 FQGNSA. The CDR3 DNA reads TGTGCCAGCAGCCCCGACAGGCTAGGGTCACCCCTCCACTTT. Translated: CASSPDRLGSPLHF.

This clonotype came up a few times. The chain recombines TRBV20-1 with TRBJ2-7, with D tentatively TRBD1 or TRBD2 (5 bases each). Trimming pared 6 bases from V and 2 bases from J, leaving 17 bases between. Germline V gene sequence: CDR1 DFQATT, CDR2 SNEGSKA (reference sequence). This CDR3 is built from 14 residues. CDR3 loop: CSARGTEVAYEQYF. CDR3 coding DNA: TGCAGTGCCCGAGGGACGGAGGTCGCCTACGAGCAGTACTTC.

This clonotype was seen a few times. The V call is TRBV6-5, the J call TRBJ2-3; unclear D gene. CDR1 and CDR2 (germline): MNHEY, SVGAGI. The CDR3 sequence is 14 residues long. Trimming removed 0 bases at V and 3 bases at J, with 7 bases between. The CDR3 nucleotides read TGTGCCAGCAGTTACTCGAGATGGACAGATACGCAGTATTTT. Protein product: CASSYSRWTDTQYF.

This clonotype was counted between two and nine times. The V call is TRBV19, the J call TRBJ2-2; 11 nucleotides match TRBD2. CDR1 is LNHDA and CDR2 is SQIVND in the germline V gene (reference sequence). CDR3 size: 19 residues. V gave up 4 bases and J gave up 4 bases; unmatched junction bases: 14. The CDR3 protein is CASSSVWLAGGLGTGELFF. CDR3 bases: TGTGCCAGTAGTAGCGTTTGGCTAGCGGGAGGCCTCGGCACCGGGGAGCTGTTTTTT.

In its sample, this clonotype was seen many times. The rearrangement uses TRBV5-1 and TRBJ1-6; TRBD1 might be the D (5 bases). This CDR3 is 16 amino acids long. Germline values: CDR1 SGHRS, CDR2 YFSETQ. V shed 4 bases and J shed 5 bases, with 16 bases lying between them. CDR3 region: CASSPGGTVNNSPLHF. In nucleotides, the CDR3 is TGCGCCAGCAGCCCAGGTGGGACTGTAAATAATTCACCCCTCCACTTT. The variable domain in full, completed from reference TRBV5-1 and TRBJ1-6, reads KAGVTQTPRYLIKTRGQQVTLSCSPISGHRSVSWYQQTPGQGLQFLFEYFSETQRNKGNFPGRFSGRQFSNSRSEMNVSTLELGDSALYLCASSPGGTVNNSPLHFGNGTRLTVT.

This clonotype occurred many times. CDR3 protein: CASSPRAESRETQYF. For the CDR3, the DNA is TGTGCCAGCAGCCCCCGGGCAGAATCGCGAGAGACCCAGTACTTC. The J gene is TRBJ2-5, the V gene TRBV7-9; D ambiguous. CDR3 length equals 15 residues. V was cut by 5 bases and J by 4 bases, with 17 bases left in between. Germline loops: CDR1 SEHNR, CDR2 FQNEAQ (reference sequence).

This clonotype was counted ten times or more. The chain's CDR3 is CASSYSQGRVYEQYF. The CDR3 nucleotides are TGTGCCAGCAGTTACTCGCAGGGTCGGGTCTACGAGCAGTACTTC. The gene calls are TRBV6-2 or TRBV6-3 and TRBJ2-7; tentative D call: TRBD1 (5 bases). Germline values: CDR1 MNHEY, CDR2 SVGEGT. The CDR3 has 15 amino acids. Between the trimmed V and J ends, which lost 0 bases and 3 bases, there was a span of 12 bases.

The chain carries TRBV7-9 and TRBJ2-6, with TRBD2 as a possible D gene (6 bases). CDR3 length equals 18 residues. The V gene lost 1 base and the J gene lost 0 bases, with 13 bases spanning the gap. Germline loops: CDR1 SEHNR, CDR2 FQNEAQ (reference sequence). The CDR3 region has the DNA TGTGCCAGCAGCTTAGTGGGAGGCGTCCTCTCTGGGGCCAACGTCCTGACTTTC. The encoded protein is CASSLVGGVLSGANVLTF. The full variable domain, rest sourced from reference TRBV7-9 and TRBJ2-6, is DTGVSQNPRHKITKRGQNVTFRCDPISEHNRLYWYRQTLGQGPEFLTYFQNEAQLEKSRLLSDRFSAERPKGSFSTLEIQRTEQGDSAMYLCASSLVGGVLSGANVLTFGAGSRLTVL.

The chain couples TRBV20-1 to TRBJ2-3; D is unclear. Germline V gene data show CDR1 as DFQATT and CDR2 as SNEGSKA (reference sequence). The V end was cut by 3 bases, the J end by 5 bases, with 15 bases between. This CDR3 is 14 amino acids long. Written as DNA, the CDR3 is TGCAGTGCTAGGGACCTTAGGCTAGGAGATACGCAGTATTTT. Protein sequence: CSARDLRLGDTQYF.

The chain employs TRBV28 and TRBJ2-5; D not resolved. Trimming stripped 6 bases from V and 2 bases from J, with 16 bases between. Looked up from germline, CDR1 is MDHEN and CDR2 is SYDVKM. This CDR3 comprises 15 residues. The CDR3 reads CASSRTRIIQETQYF. CDR3 DNA: TGTGCCAGCAGCCGGACCCGCATTATACAAGAGACCCAGTACTTC.

Ten or more counts support this clonotype. A junction boundary mismatches the germline segment, possibly from a read error. V is TRBV11-2 and J is TRBJ2-3; 11 bases fit TRBD2. Germline V gene data show CDR1 as SGHAT and CDR2 as FQNNGV. The CDR3 loop spans 14 amino acids. CDR3 residues: CASSLAGGTDTQYF. The CDR3 coding sequence is TGTGCCAGCAGTTTAGCGGGAGGGACAGATACGCAGTATTTT.

The chain combines TRBV4-1 with TRBJ2-1; D remains ambiguous. The germline gives CDR1 MGHRA, CDR2 YSYEKL. The CDR3 is made up of 14 amino acids. Trimming pared 0 bases from V and 6 bases from J, leaving 9 bases between. CDR3 region: CASSQDAVPNEQFF. In DNA, the CDR3 is TGCGCCAGCAGCCAAGATGCAGTTCCCAATGAGCAGTTCTTC.

This clonotype was observed many times. The chain carries TRBV11-2 and TRBJ1-1; weak D call: TRBD1 (6 bases). V lost 4 bases and J 1 base, leaving 16 bases between the germline ends. The CDR3 loop spans 16 amino acids. The germline V gene encodes CDR1 SGHAT and CDR2 FQNNGV. This CDR3 reads CASSSSPRDTNTEAFF. CDR3 nucleotides: TGTGCCAGCAGCTCTTCCCCACGGGACACGAACACTGAAGCTTTCTTT.

This clonotype was observed a few times. The rearrangement uses TRBV6-5 and TRBJ2-7, with D possibly matching TRBD1 (6 bases). V was clipped by 7 bases and J by 1 base, with 14 bases between them. The CDR3 has 14 residues. Germline CDR1 is MNHEY and CDR2 is SVGAGI. CDR3: CASKRTASSYEQYF. The CDR3, as DNA: TGTGCCAGCAAAAGGACAGCTTCTTCCTACGAGCAGTACTTC.

This clonotype came up a few times. V gene TRBV7-2 combines with J gene TRBJ2-1; D may correspond to TRBD1 or TRBD2 (7 bases each). The CDR3 loop spans 15 amino acids. From germline, CDR1 is SGHTA and CDR2 FQGNSA. With 7 bases removed from V and 0 bases from J, the gap between germline ends came to 13 bases. The CDR3 reads CASIQGGSSYNEQFF. In nucleotides, the CDR3 is TGTGCCAGCATTCAGGGGGGGAGCTCCTACAATGAGCAGTTCTTC. Full variable domain (rest looked up from reference TRBV7-2 and TRBJ2-1): GAGVSQSPSNKVTEKGKDVELRCDPISGHTALYWYRQSLGQGLEFLIYFQGNSAPDKSGLPSDRFSAERTGGSVSTLTIQRTQQEDSAVYLCASIQGGSSYNEQFFGPGTRLTVL.

This clonotype was detected many times. The chain is built from TRBV6-5 and TRBJ1-5; D may be TRBD1 (6 bases). CDR1 is MNHEY, CDR2 SVGAGI, per germline. The CDR3 runs 15 residues. V was pared by 5 bases and J by 2 bases, with 13 bases between. CDR3 nucleotides: TGTGCCAGCAGTCGCACAGGGTTGGGCAATCAGCCCCAGCATTTT. Amino acids: CASSRTGLGNQPQHF.

This clonotype came up a few times. V gene TRBV5-1 combines with J gene TRBJ2-7, with TRBD2 matching 10 bases. Looked up from germline, CDR1 is SGHRS and CDR2 is YFSETQ. This CDR3 is built from 15 residues. The trim removed 5 bases at V and 2 bases at J, leaving 7 bases unmatched. As DNA, the CDR3 is TGCGCCAGCAGAGGACTAGCGGACCTACCCTACGAGCAGTACTTC. Amino acids: CASRGLADLPYEQYF.

As concerns this clonotype: Just one base apart from a much larger clone, this may be a read error. The V and J genes are TRBV7-8 and TRBJ1-2; 8 positions match TRBD1. The germline CDR1 and CDR2 sequences are SGHVS and FQNEAQ. There are 17 residues in the CDR3. This CDR3 is CASSPGQGSLLGYGCTF. The CDR3 bases are TGTGCCAGCAGCCCAGGACAGGGCTCGTTGCTCGGCTATGGCTGCACCTTC.

This clonotype was seen a few times. The chain carries TRBV5-4 and TRBJ1-2, with D hard to call. Trimming pared 0 bases from V and 0 bases from J, leaving 3 bases between. This CDR3 region has 13 residues. CDR1 and CDR2 from the germline V gene are SGHNT and YYREEE (reference sequence). The CDR3 is CASSLGANYGYTF. The CDR3 bases are TGTGCCAGCAGCTTGGGGGCTAACTATGGCTACACCTTC.

The table lists this clonotype with many counts. The J gene is TRBJ1-1, the V gene TRBV18; D gene unclear. Trimming shortened V by 6 bases and J by 5 bases, and 13 bases separated the two germline ends. This CDR3 is 13 amino acids long. The germline V gene encodes CDR1 KGHSH and CDR2 LQKENI. The DNA of the CDR3 is TGTGCCAGCTCTGAGCAGGTTTCTACTGAAGCTTTCTTT. This translates into CASSEQVSTEAFF.

The rearrangement links TRBV20-1 to TRBJ2-7, with TRBD1 as a possible D gene (5 bases). The germline gives CDR1 DFQATT, CDR2 SNEGSKA (reference sequence). The CDR3 contains 14 residues. Trimming shortened V by 1 base and J by 4 bases, and 14 bases separated the two germline ends. DNA of the CDR3: TGCAGTGCTAGAGGCCCAGGGAATACTTACGAGCAGTACTTC. It specifies CSARGPGNTYEQYF.

This clonotype was observed at least ten times. J is TRBJ1-5 and V is TRBV6-2 or TRBV6-3, with a weak D call TRBD1 (5 bases). The CDR3 totals 14 residues. The V gene lost 2 bases and the J gene lost 7 bases, with 12 bases spanning the gap. Germline assignment: CDR1 MNHEY and CDR2 SVGEGT. CDR3 sequence reads: CASSYGGSGQPQHF. In DNA, the CDR3 is TGTGCCAGCAGTTACGGGGGGAGCGGGCAGCCCCAGCATTTT.

This clonotype was observed a single time. The genes are TRBV7-9 and TRBJ2-6; 8 bases fit TRBD2. The CDR3 length is 18 residues. CDR1 and CDR2 from the germline V gene are SEHNR and FQNEAQ (reference sequence). V trimming: 1 base; J trimming: 0 bases; junction bases outside the gene matches: 5. CDR3 residues: CASSLGASGRSGANVLTF. CDR3 in DNA: TGTGCCAGCAGCTTAGGGGCTAGCGGGCGCTCTGGGGCCAACGTCCTGACTTTC.

This clonotype appeared many times. The genes are TRBV3-1 and TRBJ2-1; possibly TRBD2 for D (7 bases). The CDR3 covers 16 residues. Trimming cost V 1 base and J 5 bases, with 15 bases left between them. Looked up from germline, CDR1 is LGHDT and CDR2 is YNNKEL (reference sequence). Here the CDR3 DNA reads TGTGCCAGCAGCCAAGCGAGGGGGGAGGGCCACAATGAGCAGTTCTTC. It codes for CASSQARGEGHNEQFF.

This chain connects TRBV7-9 to TRBJ2-7, with no clear D. Germline CDR1 and CDR2: SEHNR and FQNEAQ (reference sequence). This CDR3 has 14 residues. The germline V and J ends were trimmed by 1 base and 3 bases, with 10 bases remaining between them. The DNA for the CDR3 is TGTGCCAGCAGCTTAGTTGGTCCCAGCTACGAGCAGTACTTC. The encoded protein is CASSLVGPSYEQYF.

The chain recombines TRBV27 with TRBJ2-2, with TRBD2 identical over 13 bases. Germline V gene data show CDR1 as MNHEY and CDR2 as SMNVEV (reference sequence). There are 17 residues in the CDR3. The junction had 5 bases not matched to a gene; V was cut back by 3 bases and J by 4 bases. The CDR3 region is CASSFLRTSGGTGELFF. The CDR3 region has the DNA TGTGCCAGCAGTTTCCTTAGGACTAGCGGGGGCACCGGGGAGCTGTTTTTT.

V gene TRBV11-2 combines with J gene TRBJ1-2, with 7 bases aligning to TRBD1. Losses at the gene ends were 0 bases for V and 4 bases for J; bases not matched to a gene: 20. The CDR3 covers 20 residues. Germline lookup yields CDR1 SGHAT and CDR2 FQNNGV. DNA of the CDR3: TGTGCCAGCAGCTTAGATCCAAAACGGGGCTTTTCGAGGGACAGCTATGGCTACACCTTC. This codes for CASSLDPKRGFSRDSYGYTF.

This clonotype was observed a few times. This chain links TRBV20-1 with TRBJ2-1, with 14 bases aligning to TRBD2. Germline assignment: CDR1 DFQATT and CDR2 SNEGSKA (reference sequence). The J segment lost 7 bases and the V segment lost 3 bases, leaving 11 bases of the junction unmatched. The CDR3 spans 17 residues. CDR3 amino acids: CSARSRGLAGVVNEQFF. The DNA of the CDR3 is TGCAGTGCTAGGTCAAGGGGACTAGCGGGAGTTGTTAATGAGCAGTTCTTC.

The V gene is TRBV6-2 or TRBV6-3, the J gene TRBJ1-1; TRBD1 might be the D (5 bases). Trimming cost V 7 bases and J 10 bases, with 22 bases left between them. Germline V gene data show CDR1 as MNHEY and CDR2 as SVGEGT. The CDR3 loop spans 14 amino acids. The CDR3 spells CASNVDRGRSRAFF. DNA for the CDR3: TGTGCCAGCAACGTCGACAGAGGGAGAAGTAGAGCTTTCTTT.